The next 8 T cell receptor beta chains were all read from a single sample in a study of metastatic and nonmetastatic thyroid tumors. Not a single patient had been given any form of treatment at any point before undergoing thyroid surgery. Using MiXCR, TCRdb re-called clones from the PCR reads. The table lists about 20,000 clones, approximately 22% of them singletons, with 6.4% in the top ten. Sequencing used tumor tissue. All receptors come from a female donor with papillary thyroid cancer or a benign thyroid nodule (not recorded which). Some clones in this sample may be carry-over from other donors' samples.

Only a few counts were recorded for this clone. The chain joins TRBV10-3 to TRBJ1-1; D may be TRBD1 (6 bases). Deletions cut 6 bases from V and 0 bases from J, with 14 bases between. CDR3 length equals 15 residues. Germline V CDR1 and CDR2: ENHRY, SYGVKD. CDR3 DNA: TGTGCCATCAGCCGGGGGGCGGTTTTGAACACTGAAGCTTTCTTT. This encodes CAISRGAVLNTEAFF.

V is TRBV28 and J is TRBJ2-7; 7 nucleotides align to TRBD1. There are 15 residues in the CDR3. V shed 7 bases, J shed 3 bases, and the junction held 12 bases outside the gene matches. Per the germline V gene, CDR1 is MDHEN and CDR2 is SYDVKM. The CDR3 coding sequence is TGTGCCAGCATTAGTTTAGGGGGCGCCCACTACGAGCAGTACTTC. Encoded protein: CASISLGGAHYEQYF. Full variable domain (rest looked up from reference TRBV28 and TRBJ2-7): DVKVTQSSRYLVKRTGEKVFLECVQDMDHENMFWYRQDPGLGLRLIYFSYDVKMKEKGDIPEGYSVSREKKERFSLILESASTNQTSMYLCASISLGGAHYEQYFGPGTRLTVT.

The table lists this clone with a few counts. The rearrangement links TRBV6-1 to TRBJ2-3; 7 nucleotides align to TRBD1. The germline V gene encodes CDR1 MNHNS and CDR2 SASEGT. The CDR3 loop spans 14 amino acids. The V gene end was trimmed by 8 bases and the J gene end by 4 bases; junction bases not matched to a gene: 9. The CDR3 reads CASLFDRAADTQYF. The CDR3 DNA reads TGTGCCAGCCTATTCGACAGGGCTGCAGATACGCAGTATTTT.

This clone was counted a few times. One junction end does not reproduce the germline sequence, and a read error may be involved. This sequence joins TRBV19 and TRBJ1-1; perhaps TRBD1 as D (6 bases). This CDR3 has 13 amino acids. CDR1 is LNHDA, CDR2 SQIVND, per germline (reference sequence). CDR3 nucleotide sequence: TGTGCCAATAGTATTATACAGGGAACTGAAGCTTTCTTT. Its translation: CANSIIQGTEAFF.

In this sample, this clone turned up a few times. The rearrangement uses TRBV6-4 and TRBJ2-3; 11 nucleotides agree with TRBD2. The CDR3 covers 16 residues. Germline V gene data show CDR1 as MRHNA and CDR2 as SNTAGT. J gave up 3 bases and V 4 bases, and 6 bases lay outside the gene matches. The CDR3 reads CASSASTSGGTDTQYF. CDR3 nucleotide sequence: TGTGCCAGCAGTGCCTCCACTAGCGGGGGTACAGATACGCAGTATTTT.

To note about this clone: Relative to the germline gene, one junction end is altered; a read error may explain this. This sample includes further DNA sequences coding for the same CDR3. The chain uses TRBV19 and TRBJ2-5, with 7 bases that match TRBD2. Germline V gene lookup returns CDR1 LNHDA and CDR2 SQIVND (reference sequence). The CDR3 extends over 13 amino acids. CDR3 DNA sequence: TGTGCCATTAGTATTGGGGGGGGAGAGACCCAGTACTTT. Protein product: CAISIGGGETQYF.

The count of this clone is one. The V and J genes are TRBV7-2 and TRBJ2-7; tentatively, D is TRBD2 (5 bases). Between the trimmed V and J ends, which lost 4 bases and 3 bases, there was a span of 13 bases. This CDR3 spans 14 amino acids. Germline V gene data show CDR1 as SGHTA and CDR2 as FQGNSA. DNA of the CDR3: TGTGCCAGCAGCTCCCGGACTGGATTCTACGAGCAGTACTTC. It encodes CASSSRTGFYEQYF.

Many counts were recorded for this clone. The chain combines TRBV2 with TRBJ2-2, with D hard to call. The V end was cut by 3 bases, the J end by 0 bases, with 11 bases between. CDR3 length equals 16 residues. Germline loops: CDR1 SNHLY, CDR2 FYNNEI. CDR3 nucleotide sequence: TGTGCCAGCAGTGAGTCAGGATTCCCGAACACCGGGGAGCTGTTTTTT. Translating it yields CASSESGFPNTGELFF.